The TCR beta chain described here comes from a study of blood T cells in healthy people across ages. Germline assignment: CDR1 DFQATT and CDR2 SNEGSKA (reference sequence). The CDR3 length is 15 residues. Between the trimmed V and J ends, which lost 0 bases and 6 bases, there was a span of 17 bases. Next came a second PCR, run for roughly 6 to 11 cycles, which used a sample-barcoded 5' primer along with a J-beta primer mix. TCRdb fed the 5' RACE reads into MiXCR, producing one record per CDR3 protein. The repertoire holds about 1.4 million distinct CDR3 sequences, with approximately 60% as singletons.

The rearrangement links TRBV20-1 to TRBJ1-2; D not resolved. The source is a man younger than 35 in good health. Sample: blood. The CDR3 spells CSAREAGRNLDGYTF. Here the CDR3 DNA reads TGCAGTGCTAGAGAGGCGGGAAGGAATTTGGATGGCTACACCTTC.